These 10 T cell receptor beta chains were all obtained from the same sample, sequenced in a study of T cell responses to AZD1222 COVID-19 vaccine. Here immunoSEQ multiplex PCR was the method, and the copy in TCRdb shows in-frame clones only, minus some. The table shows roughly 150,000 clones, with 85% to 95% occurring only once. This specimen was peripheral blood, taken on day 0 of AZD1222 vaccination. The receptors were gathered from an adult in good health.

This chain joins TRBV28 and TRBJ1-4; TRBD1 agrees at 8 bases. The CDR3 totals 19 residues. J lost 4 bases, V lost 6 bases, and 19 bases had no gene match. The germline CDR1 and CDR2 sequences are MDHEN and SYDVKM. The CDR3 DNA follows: TGTGCCAGCAGCCTCCCTTCGTGGGACAGGCTGCAAGATAATGAAAAACTGTTTTTT. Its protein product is CASSLPSWDRLQDNEKLFF. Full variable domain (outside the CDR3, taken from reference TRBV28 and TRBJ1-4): DVKVTQSSRYLVKRTGEKVFLECVQDMDHENMFWYRQDPGLGLRLIYFSYDVKMKEKGDIPEGYSVSREKKERFSLILESASTNQTSMYLCASSLPSWDRLQDNEKLFFGSGTQLSVL.

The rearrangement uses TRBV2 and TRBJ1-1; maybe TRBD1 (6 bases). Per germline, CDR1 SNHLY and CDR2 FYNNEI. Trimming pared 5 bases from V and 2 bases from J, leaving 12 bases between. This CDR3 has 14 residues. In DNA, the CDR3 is TGTGCCAGCAGTTTGGGACAAGATAACACTGAAGCTTTCTTT. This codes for CASSLGQDNTEAFF. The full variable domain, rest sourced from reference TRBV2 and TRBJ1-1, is EPEVTQTPSHQVTQMGQEVILRCVPISNHLYFYWYRQILGQKVEFLVSFYNNEISEKSEIFDDQFSVERPDGSNFTLKIRSTKLEDSAMYFCASSLGQDNTEAFFGQGTRLTVV.

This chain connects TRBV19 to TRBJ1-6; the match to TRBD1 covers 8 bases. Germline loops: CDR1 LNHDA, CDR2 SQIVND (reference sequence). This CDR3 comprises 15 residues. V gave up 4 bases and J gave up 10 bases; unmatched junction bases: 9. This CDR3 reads CASSRAADRVSPLHF. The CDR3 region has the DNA TGTGCCAGTAGTAGAGCCGCGGACAGGGTCTCACCCCTCCACTTT.

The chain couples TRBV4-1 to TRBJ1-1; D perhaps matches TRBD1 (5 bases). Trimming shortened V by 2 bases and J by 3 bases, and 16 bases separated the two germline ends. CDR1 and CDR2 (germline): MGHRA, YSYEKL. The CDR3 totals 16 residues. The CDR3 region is CASSQPGKARDTEAFF. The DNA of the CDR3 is TGCGCCAGCAGCCAACCAGGGAAGGCACGGGACACTGAAGCTTTCTTT.

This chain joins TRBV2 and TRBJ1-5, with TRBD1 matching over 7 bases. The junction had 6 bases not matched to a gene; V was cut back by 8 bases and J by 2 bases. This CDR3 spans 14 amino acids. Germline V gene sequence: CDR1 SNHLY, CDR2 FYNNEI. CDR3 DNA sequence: TGTGCCAGCGGTCCGACAGGGCGCAATCAGCCCCAGCATTTT. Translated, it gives CASGPTGRNQPQHF. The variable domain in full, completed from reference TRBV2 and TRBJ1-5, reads EPEVTQTPSHQVTQMGQEVILRCVPISNHLYFYWYRQILGQKVEFLVSFYNNEISEKSEIFDDQFSVERPDGSNFTLKIRSTKLEDSAMYFCASGPTGRNQPQHFGDGTRLSIL.

This chain's CDR3 is CASKGGRVYGGYTF. The CDR3, as DNA: TGTGCCAGCAAGGGCGGCAGGGTATATGGTGGCTACACCTTC. This sequence joins TRBV28 and TRBJ1-2, with D perhaps TRBD1 (5 bases). Deletions cut 7 bases from V and 7 bases from J, with 19 bases between. This CDR3 region has 14 residues. The germline V gene encodes CDR1 MDHEN and CDR2 SYDVKM.

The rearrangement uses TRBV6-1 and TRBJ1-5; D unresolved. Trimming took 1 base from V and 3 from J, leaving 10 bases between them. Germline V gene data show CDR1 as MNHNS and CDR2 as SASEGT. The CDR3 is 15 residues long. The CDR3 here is CASSEGLAINQPQHF. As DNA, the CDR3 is TGTGCCAGCAGTGAAGGATTGGCTATCAATCAGCCCCAGCATTTT.

Here the CDR3 reads CASGTSVVEQYF. CDR3 coding DNA: TGTGCCAGCGGGACCTCTGTTGTAGAGCAGTACTTC. The genes are TRBV7-9 and TRBJ2-7; D may match TRBD1 or TRBD2 (5 bases each). Germline values: CDR1 SEHNR, CDR2 FQNEAQ (reference sequence). Trimming took off 8 bases at V and 7 bases at J, with 15 bases between the two ends. This CDR3 has 12 residues.

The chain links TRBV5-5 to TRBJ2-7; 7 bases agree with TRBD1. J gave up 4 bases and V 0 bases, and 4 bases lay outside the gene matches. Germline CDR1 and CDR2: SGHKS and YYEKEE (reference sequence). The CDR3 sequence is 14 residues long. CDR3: CASSLVAGGYEQYF. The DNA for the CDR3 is TGTGCCAGCAGCTTGGTGGCAGGGGGTTACGAGCAGTACTTC.

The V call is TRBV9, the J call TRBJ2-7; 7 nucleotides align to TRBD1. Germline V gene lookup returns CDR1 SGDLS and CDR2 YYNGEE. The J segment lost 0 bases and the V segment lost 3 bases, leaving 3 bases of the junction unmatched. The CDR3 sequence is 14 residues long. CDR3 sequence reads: CASSGRDSSYEQYF. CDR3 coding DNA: TGTGCCAGCAGCGGACGGGACAGCTCCTACGAGCAGTACTTC.